The TCR beta chain under discussion was sequenced for a study of blood T cells in healthy people across ages. A second about 7 to 12 cycle PCR used barcoded and J-beta primers. TCRdb independently ran MiXCR on the 5' RACE reads; one entry per CDR3 protein. This sample has hundreds of thousands of distinct CDR3 sequences, with approximately 29% found just once. This clonotype was seen at least ten times. Per germline, CDR1 SGHTA and CDR2 FQGNSA. With 1 base removed from V and 9 bases from J, the gap between germline ends came to 16 bases. The CDR3 is 15 residues long. This TCR was recovered from a woman older than 75 in good health. The sequenced sample consisted of blood. This rearrangement joins TRBV7-2 to TRBJ2-1; D tentatively fits TRBD1 or TRBD2 (7 bases each). CDR3 sequence: CASSLERQGGGEQFF. CDR3 nucleotides: TGTGCCAGCAGCTTAGAACGGCAGGGGGGGGGTGAGCAGTTCTTC.